This is a list of T cell receptor beta chains from one sample in a study of OX40 agonist ivuxolimab in advanced cancers. The method was immunoSEQ multiplex PCR; TCRdb's version includes in-frame clones alone and lacks a portion of them. The sample holds some 35,000 clones, roughly 80% seen once. Sample: CD4+ or CD8+ T cells sorted from blood, taken in a trial of the OX40 agonist ivuxolimab. The receptor source for this set is an adult with an advanced solid tumor such as melanoma, head and neck, liver or kidney cancer. CDR3s include the opening cysteine and the closing phenylalanine or tryptophan. D genes are given only for firm matches. Not every row has a clone size; where given, it reads once, few, many or a size class.

d_gene,j_gene,v_gene,abundance,CDR3nt,CDR3aa
-,TRBJ2-5,TRBV5-1,once,TGCGCCAGCAGCTTGGATTTTATGGGACGGCAGGACGAAGAGACCCAGTACTTC,CASSLDFMGRQDEETQYF
-,TRBJ1-3,TRBV5-1,few,TGCGCCAGCAGCCCTACAGTTCTCTCTGGAAACACCATATATTTT,CASSPTVLSGNTIYF
-,TRBJ2-1,TRBV15,-,TGTGCCACCAGCACGGGGGTCTATGAGCAGTTCTTC,CATSTGVYEQFF
TRBD1,TRBJ1-1,TRBV19,-,TGTGCCACTTCGGACAGGCGTCTTGAAGCTTTCTTT,CATSDRRLEAFF
-,TRBJ1-6,TRBV4-1,-,TGCGCCAGCAGCGGCCGGGTCCGGGGATTGAGTAGCTCCTATAATTCACCCCTCCACTTT,CASSGRVRGLSSSYNSPLHF
-,TRBJ1-1,TRBV30,-,TGTGCCTGGGGGGGGCGGGGAGTCACTGAAGCTTTCTTT,CAWGGRGVTEAFF
TRBD1,TRBJ1-6,TRBV30,once,TGTGCCTGGACTACAGGGGCTGATTCACCCCTCCACTTT,CAWTTGADSPLHF
TRBD1,TRBJ1-2,TRBV4-1,-,TGCGCCAGCAGCCAAGGACAGGGTGGGCCTCTAGGCTACACCTTC,CASSQGQGGPLGYTF
TRBD2,TRBJ2-7,TRBV2,-,TGTGCCAGCAGTGAATGGGAGGGTGGAACTTACGAGCAGTACTTC,CASSEWEGGTYEQYF
TRBD2,TRBJ2-2,TRBV25-1,-,TGTGCCAGCGCCGGGAAAAGAGGGAGGGCCACCGGGGAGCTGTTTTTT,CASAGKRGRATGELFF
-,TRBJ1-3,TRBV9,-,TGTGCCAGCAGCGTACCTCCTGGAAACACCATATATTTT,CASSVPPGNTIYF
-,TRBJ2-7,TRBV27,-,TGTGCCAGCAGGCGGGGCTACGAGCAGTACTTC,CASRRGYEQYF
-,TRBJ2-1,TRBV6-5,-,TGTGCCAGCAAAAGACCCTCTCGAGATGAGCAGTTCTTC,CASKRPSRDEQFF
TRBD1,TRBJ1-6,TRBV5-1,-,TGCGCCAGCAGGACTGAACCGGGACAGAATTCACCCCTCCACTTT,CASRTEPGQNSPLHF
-,TRBJ1-5,TRBV28,few,TGTGCCAGCCCACCAACGGGCAGCGGTCTCAATCAGCCCCAGCATTTT,CASPPTGSGLNQPQHF
TRBD2,TRBJ2-1,TRBV28,-,TGTGCCAGCAGTTTAAGTCTAGCGGAATACAATGAGCAGTTCTTC,CASSLSLAEYNEQFF
TRBD1,TRBJ1-1,TRBV6-4,-,TGTGCCAGCAGCGATAACAGGGGCGCGCGGGCTTTCTTT,CASSDNRGARAFF
-,TRBJ1-6,TRBV11-1,-,TGTGCCAGCAGCTTAATTCAAAAATGGGGCGCCCTCCACTTT,CASSLIQKWGALHF
-,TRBJ1-3,TRBV18,-,TGTGCCAGCTCACCGCTCGAGCGGGGGACAGGAAACACCATATATTTT,CASSPLERGTGNTIYF
-,TRBJ2-5,TRBV7-9,-,TGTGCCAGCAGCTTTTCTGGGCTTGAGACCCAGTACTTC,CASSFSGLETQYF
-,TRBJ1-3,TRBV4-1,-,TGCGCCAGCAGCCAAACACTCTCCTCTGGAAACACCATATATTTT,CASSQTLSSGNTIYF
TRBD1,TRBJ2-7,TRBV27,-,TGTGCCAGCAGGGAGACAGGGGGTGAGCAGTACTTC,CASRETGGEQYF
TRBD1,TRBJ1-1,TRBV28,-,TGTGCCAGCAGTAGATTCAAGACAGGGGCGGAGGGCACTGAAGCTTTCTTT,CASSRFKTGAEGTEAFF
-,TRBJ2-2,TRBV5-1,-,TGCGCCAGCAGCTTTATCGGGACGAACACCGGGGAGCTGTTTTTT,CASSFIGTNTGELFF
TRBD1,TRBJ1-2,TRBV18,-,TGTGCCAGCTCCCCCGGGACAGATAATAACTATGGCTACACCTTC,CASSPGTDNNYGYTF
TRBD1,TRBJ1-2,TRBV11-2,-,TGTGCCAGCAGCTTGGAGGGGGCAAGCAACTATGGCTACACCTTC,CASSLEGASNYGYTF
TRBD2,TRBJ2-1,TRBV18,-,TGTGCCAGCTCACCGTCGGGACTAGCGGGGGGGCATGAGCAGTTCTTC,CASSPSGLAGGHEQFF
-,TRBJ1-5,TRBV9,-,TGTGCCAGCAGCGCCGACAGTGGTGGTAGCAATCAGCCCCAGCATTTT,CASSADSGGSNQPQHF
-,TRBJ1-3,TRBV6-5,-,TGTGCCAGCACCCCCTCTGGGGCGGGAAACACCATATATTTT,CASTPSGAGNTIYF
-,TRBJ1-2,TRBV14,few,TGTGCCAGCAGCCGGGGCCAAGTCGTTGGGGGCTACACCTTC,CASSRGQVVGGYTF
-,TRBJ1-2,TRBV5-4,once,TGTGCCAGCAGCTCACAGACAGGCTATGGCTACACCTTC,CASSSQTGYGYTF